A single sample gave rise to the 6 T cell receptor beta chains below, sequenced in a study of cytomegalovirus exposure and HLA in healthy donors. The PCR had 60 Vbeta and 13 Jbeta primers. The method was immunoSEQ multiplex PCR; TCRdb's version includes in-frame clones alone and lacks a portion of them. The data contain around 190,000 clones, about 80% of them seen just once; the ten biggest clones take up under 4.5%. The sample was PBMCs. The receptors were gathered from a woman aged 25 to 39 in good health and CMV-seropositive.

The J gene is TRBJ1-2, the V gene TRBV27; D is possibly TRBD1 (6 bases). The V end lost 6 bases, the J end lost 8 bases, and 25 bases lay between the germline ends. The CDR3 extends over 16 amino acids. In germline, CDR1 is MNHEY, CDR2 SMNVEV (reference sequence). The CDR3 loop reads CASRPPDSRANRGYTF. CDR3 bases: TGTGCCAGCAGACCTCCGGACAGTCGGGCAAATAGGGGCTACACCTTC.

This chain connects TRBV7-9 to TRBJ1-2, with unresolved D. This CDR3 has 14 residues. V was cut by 1 base and J by 6 bases, with 12 bases left in between. Per germline, CDR1 SEHNR and CDR2 FQNEAQ (reference sequence). CDR3: CASSLVPGHDGYTF. The CDR3 nucleotides are TGTGCCAGCAGCTTAGTCCCAGGCCACGATGGCTACACCTTC.

The CDR3, as DNA: TGTGCCAGCACCCTACCCCAGCGGTACCAAGAGACCCAGTACTTC. Amino acid sequence: CASTLPQRYQETQYF. The genes are TRBV21-1 and TRBJ2-5; the tabulated D call, TRBD2, remains unverified against the DNA. TRBV21-1 is a recognized pseudogene. The CDR3 runs 15 residues.

The J gene is TRBJ2-3, the V gene TRBV18; TRBD2 matches at 8 bases. Germline trimming cut 2 bases from V and 4 bases from J; bases unmatched to any gene: 5. The CDR3 is 15 residues long. Germline V gene data show CDR1 as KGHSH and CDR2 as LQKENI. Here the CDR3 DNA reads TGTGCCAGCTCACCAAGGACTAGCAGCGCAGATACGCAGTATTTT. It translates to CASSPRTSSADTQYF.

This clone has a single count. The gene calls are TRBV7-7 and TRBJ2-2; D perhaps matches TRBD2 (6 bases). Germline values: CDR1 SSHAT, CDR2 FNYEAQ (reference sequence). V was cut by 1 base and J by 6 bases, with 9 bases left in between. This CDR3 has 14 residues. CDR3 region: CASSLDWGAGELFF. The CDR3 DNA follows: TGTGCCAGCAGCTTAGATTGGGGGGCCGGGGAGCTGTTTTTT.

The chain uses TRBV11-2 and TRBJ2-5; maybe TRBD2 (5 bases). Trimming took 0 bases from V and 4 from J, leaving 18 bases between them. CDR1 SGHAT and CDR2 FQNNGV come from the germline V gene. This CDR3 has 17 amino acids. The CDR3 region is CASSLDTGSGFVETQYF. DNA for the CDR3: TGTGCCAGCAGCTTAGATACGGGTTCGGGGTTTGTAGAGACCCAGTACTTC.